Listed below are T cell receptor beta chains from one sample, sequenced in a study of CD8 T cells in ankylosing spondylitis. In TCRdb, the 5' RACE reads were re-called with MiXCR into one record per CDR3 protein. The data show about 130,000 distinct CDR3 sequences, 6% to 8.5% seen once. The source material was blood, either unsorted or a sorted T cell fraction (not recorded which). The receptors stem from a female donor with ankylosing spondylitis or in good health (not recorded which). Each CDR3 is given with its conserved first and last residue. Clone size appears in some rows only: once, few, many, or a class for an expanded clone.

size	V	J	CDR3
many	TRBV5-1	TRBJ2-1	CASSLDWHLKEQFF
few	TRBV20-1	TRBJ1-5	CSASVKDRSNQPQHF
many	TRBV12-3/TRBV12-4	TRBJ1-5	CASSLATGGGQPQHF
few	TRBV7-9	TRBJ2-3	CASSFIAGGPADTQYF
-	TRBV18	TRBJ1-6	CASSPRDSYNSPLHF
many	TRBV15	TRBJ1-2	CATSRTGLTGYTF
many	TRBV6-1	TRBJ1-5	CASSLRGASNQPQHF
-	TRBV7-2	TRBJ2-7	CASRDRGGYEQYF
many	TRBV20-1	TRBJ2-7	CSARDSGGLSYEQYF
many	TRBV4-1	TRBJ1-3	CASSQDTSGNTIYF
few	TRBV7-2	TRBJ2-1	CASSLKYEQFF
many	TRBV4-1	TRBJ1-2	CASSQEDRAAARIFGYTF